This T cell receptor beta chain was sequenced during a study of T-cell reconstitution after alpha-beta-depleted transplantation in children. This clonotype was observed at least ten times. Preparation of the TCRbeta library was carried out with unique molecular identifiers. One entry per CDR3 protein, called by TCRdb with MiXCR from the PCR reads. There are about 460,000 distinct CDR3 sequences in the sample; 9.5% to 15% occur only once, and about 5.6% lies in the top ten. Trimming removed 0 bases from V and 6 bases from J, with 9 bases in between. Germline-derived CDR1 and CDR2 are SGHDT and YYEEEE. The CDR3 runs 14 residues.

The source is a human donor who donated a stem cell graft to a child with combined immunodeficiency. The genes are TRBV5-6 and TRBJ2-2; TRBD1 might be the D (5 bases). Sequences were derived from PBMCs from the stem cell graft donor, sampled from the stem cell graft. The CDR3 reads CASSLDRRAGELFF. CDR3 DNA: TGTGCCAGCAGCTTGGACAGGCGCGCCGGGGAGCTGTTTTTT.